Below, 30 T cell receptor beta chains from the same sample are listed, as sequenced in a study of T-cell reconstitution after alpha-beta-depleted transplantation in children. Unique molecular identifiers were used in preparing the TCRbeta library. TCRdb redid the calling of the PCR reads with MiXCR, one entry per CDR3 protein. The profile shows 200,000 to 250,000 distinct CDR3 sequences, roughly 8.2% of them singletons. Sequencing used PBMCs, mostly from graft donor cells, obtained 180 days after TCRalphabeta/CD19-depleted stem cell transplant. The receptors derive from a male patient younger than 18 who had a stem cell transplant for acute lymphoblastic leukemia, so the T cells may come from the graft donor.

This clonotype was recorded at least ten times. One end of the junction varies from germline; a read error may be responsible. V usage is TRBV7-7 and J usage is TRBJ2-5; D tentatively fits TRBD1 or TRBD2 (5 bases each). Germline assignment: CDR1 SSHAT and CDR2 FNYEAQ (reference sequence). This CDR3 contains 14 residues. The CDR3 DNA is TGTGCTAGCAGCTCGGGACCCAACGGGGAGACCCAGTACTTC. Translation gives CASSSGPNGETQYF.

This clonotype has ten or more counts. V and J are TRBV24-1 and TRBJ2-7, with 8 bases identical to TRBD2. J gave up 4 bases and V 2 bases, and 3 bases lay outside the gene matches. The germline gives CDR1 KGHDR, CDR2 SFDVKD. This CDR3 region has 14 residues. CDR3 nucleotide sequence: TGTGCCACCAGTGATTCAAGCGGGGGTTACGAGCAGTACTTC. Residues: CATSDSSGGYEQYF.

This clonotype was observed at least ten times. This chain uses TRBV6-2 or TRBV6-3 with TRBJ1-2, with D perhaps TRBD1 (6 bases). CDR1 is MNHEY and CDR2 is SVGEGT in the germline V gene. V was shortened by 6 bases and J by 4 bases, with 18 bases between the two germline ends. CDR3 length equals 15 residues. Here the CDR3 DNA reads TGTGCCAGCAGGAAACAGGGATCCCTGATCTATGGCTACACCTTC. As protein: CASRKQGSLIYGYTF.

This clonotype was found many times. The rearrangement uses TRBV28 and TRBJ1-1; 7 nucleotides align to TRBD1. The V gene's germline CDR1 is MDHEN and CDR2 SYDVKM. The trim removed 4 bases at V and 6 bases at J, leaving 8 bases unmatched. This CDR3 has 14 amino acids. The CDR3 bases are TGTGCCAGCAGTTCAGACAGGGTTTGGGCTGAAGCTTTCTTT. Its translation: CASSSDRVWAEAFF.

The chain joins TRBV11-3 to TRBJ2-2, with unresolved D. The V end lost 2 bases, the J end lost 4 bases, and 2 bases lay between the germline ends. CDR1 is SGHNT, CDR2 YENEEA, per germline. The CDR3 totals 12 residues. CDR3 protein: CASSLCTGELFF. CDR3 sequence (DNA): TGTGCCAGCAGCTTATGCACCGGGGAGCTGTTTTTT.

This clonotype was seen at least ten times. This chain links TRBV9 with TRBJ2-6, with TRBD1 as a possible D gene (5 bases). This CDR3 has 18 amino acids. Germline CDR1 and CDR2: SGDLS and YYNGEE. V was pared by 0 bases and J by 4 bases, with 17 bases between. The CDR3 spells CASSVAVDRRSGANVLTF. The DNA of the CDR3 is TGTGCCAGCAGCGTAGCAGTCGACAGAAGGTCGGGGGCCAACGTCCTGACTTTC.

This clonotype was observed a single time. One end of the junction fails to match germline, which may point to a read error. The CDR3: CTSSLNTGGPVYEQYF. CDR3 bases: TGTACCAGCAGTTTAAATACAGGGGGGCCCGTCTACGAGCAGTACTTC. This chain joins TRBV12-3 or TRBV12-4 and TRBJ2-7, with TRBD1 identical over 8 bases. This CDR3 contains 16 residues.

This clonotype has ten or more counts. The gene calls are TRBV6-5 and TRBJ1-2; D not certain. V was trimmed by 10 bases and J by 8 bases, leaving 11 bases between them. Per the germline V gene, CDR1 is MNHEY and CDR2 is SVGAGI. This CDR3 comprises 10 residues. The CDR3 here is CAIKTEGYTF. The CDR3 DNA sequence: TGTGCCATTAAAACGGAGGGCTACACCTTC.

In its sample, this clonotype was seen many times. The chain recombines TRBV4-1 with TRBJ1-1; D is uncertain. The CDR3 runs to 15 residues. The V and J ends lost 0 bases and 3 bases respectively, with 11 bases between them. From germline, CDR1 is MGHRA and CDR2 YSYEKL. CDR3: CASSQEMGFYTEAFF. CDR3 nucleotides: TGCGCCAGCAGCCAAGAAATGGGTTTCTACACTGAAGCTTTCTTT.

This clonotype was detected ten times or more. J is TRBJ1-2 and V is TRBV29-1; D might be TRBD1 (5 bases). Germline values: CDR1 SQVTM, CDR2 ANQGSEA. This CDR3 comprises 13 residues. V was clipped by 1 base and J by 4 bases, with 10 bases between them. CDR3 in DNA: TGCAGCGTTGAAGTTCCGGGGCCCTATGGCTACACCTTC. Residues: CSVEVPGPYGYTF.

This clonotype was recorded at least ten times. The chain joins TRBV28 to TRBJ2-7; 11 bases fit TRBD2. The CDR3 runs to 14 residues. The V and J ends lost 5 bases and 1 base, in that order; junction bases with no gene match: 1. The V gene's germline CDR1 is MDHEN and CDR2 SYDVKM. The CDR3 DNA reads TGTGCCAGCAGTCGACTAGCGGGGTCCTACGAGCAGTACTTC. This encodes CASSRLAGSYEQYF.

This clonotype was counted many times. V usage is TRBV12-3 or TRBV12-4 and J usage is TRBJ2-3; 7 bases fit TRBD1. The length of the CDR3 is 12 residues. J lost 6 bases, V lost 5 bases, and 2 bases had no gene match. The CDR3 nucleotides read TGTGCCAGCAGTCAACAGGGGGATACGCAGTATTTT. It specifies CASSQQGDTQYF.

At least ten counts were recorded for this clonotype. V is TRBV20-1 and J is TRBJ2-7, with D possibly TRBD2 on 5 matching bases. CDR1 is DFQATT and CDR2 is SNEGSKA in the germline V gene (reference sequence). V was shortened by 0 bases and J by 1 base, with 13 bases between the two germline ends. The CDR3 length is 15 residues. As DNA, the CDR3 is TGCAGTGCTAGAGATCCCAGCGGAGAGTCCTACGAGCAGTACTTC. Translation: CSARDPSGESYEQYF.

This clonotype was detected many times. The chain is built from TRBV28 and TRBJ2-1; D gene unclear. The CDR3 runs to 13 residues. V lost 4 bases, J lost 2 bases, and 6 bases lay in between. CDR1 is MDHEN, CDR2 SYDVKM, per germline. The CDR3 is CASSSPPYNEQFF. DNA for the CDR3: TGTGCCAGCAGTTCCCCCCCCTACAATGAGCAGTTCTTC.

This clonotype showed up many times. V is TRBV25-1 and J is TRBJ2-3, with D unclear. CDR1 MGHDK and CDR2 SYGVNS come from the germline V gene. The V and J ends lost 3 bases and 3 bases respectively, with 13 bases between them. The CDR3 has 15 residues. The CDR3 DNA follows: TGTGCCAGCAGTGATTATGCCCCCTTGACAGATACGCAGTATTTT. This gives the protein CASSDYAPLTDTQYF.

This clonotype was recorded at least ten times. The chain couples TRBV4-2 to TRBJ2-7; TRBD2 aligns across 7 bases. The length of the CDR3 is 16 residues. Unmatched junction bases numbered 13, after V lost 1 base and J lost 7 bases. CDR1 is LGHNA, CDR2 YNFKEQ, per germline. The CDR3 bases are TGTGCCAGCAGCCAAGTACGCACGGGGGGTTTCGGGGAGCAGTACTTC. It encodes CASSQVRTGGFGEQYF.

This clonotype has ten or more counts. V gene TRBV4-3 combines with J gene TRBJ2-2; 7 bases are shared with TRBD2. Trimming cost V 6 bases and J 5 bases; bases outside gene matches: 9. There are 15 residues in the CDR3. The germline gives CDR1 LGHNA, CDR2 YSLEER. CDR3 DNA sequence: TGCGCCAGCAGGGAACTAGCGTTTGGGACCGGGGAGCTGTTTTTT. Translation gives CASRELAFGTGELFF.

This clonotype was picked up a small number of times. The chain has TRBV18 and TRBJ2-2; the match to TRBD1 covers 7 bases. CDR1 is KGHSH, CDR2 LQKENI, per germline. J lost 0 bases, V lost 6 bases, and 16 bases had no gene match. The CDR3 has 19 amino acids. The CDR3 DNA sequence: TGTGCCAGCTCCCCCAGGCCGCGAACAGGGACAGCGAACACCGGGGAGCTGTTTTTT. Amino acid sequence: CASSPRPRTGTANTGELFF.

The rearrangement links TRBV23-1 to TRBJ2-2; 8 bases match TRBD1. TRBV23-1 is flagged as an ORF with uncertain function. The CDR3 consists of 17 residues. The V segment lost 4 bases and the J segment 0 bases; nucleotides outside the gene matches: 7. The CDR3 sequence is CASSPRQGWANTGELFF. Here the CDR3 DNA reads TGCGCCAGCAGTCCTCGACAGGGGTGGGCGAACACCGGGGAGCTGTTTTTT.

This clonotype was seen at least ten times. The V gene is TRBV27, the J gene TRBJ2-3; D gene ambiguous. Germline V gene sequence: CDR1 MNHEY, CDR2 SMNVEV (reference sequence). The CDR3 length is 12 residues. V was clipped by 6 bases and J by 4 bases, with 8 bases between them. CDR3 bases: TGTGCCAGCAGGAAAGGTCCAGATACGCAGTATTTT. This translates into CASRKGPDTQYF.

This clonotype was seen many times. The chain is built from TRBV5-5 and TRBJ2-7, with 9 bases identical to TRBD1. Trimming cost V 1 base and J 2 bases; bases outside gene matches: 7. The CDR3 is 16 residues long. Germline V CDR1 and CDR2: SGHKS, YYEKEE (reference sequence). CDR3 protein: CASSLPGTGRPYEQYF. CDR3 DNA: TGTGCCAGCAGCTTGCCCGGGACAGGGAGGCCCTACGAGCAGTACTTC.

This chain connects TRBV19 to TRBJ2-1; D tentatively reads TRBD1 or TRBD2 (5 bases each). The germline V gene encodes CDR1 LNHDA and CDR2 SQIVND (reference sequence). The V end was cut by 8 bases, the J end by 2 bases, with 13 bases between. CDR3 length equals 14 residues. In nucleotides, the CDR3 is TGTGCCAGTCGGTGGGGGAGTACCTACAATGAGCAGTTCTTC. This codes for CASRWGSTYNEQFF.

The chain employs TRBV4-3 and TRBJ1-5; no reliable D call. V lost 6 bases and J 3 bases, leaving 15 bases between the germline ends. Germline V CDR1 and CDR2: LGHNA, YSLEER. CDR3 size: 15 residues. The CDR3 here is CASSPGTAYNQPQHF. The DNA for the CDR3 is TGCGCCAGCAGTCCCGGCACAGCATACAATCAGCCCCAGCATTTT.

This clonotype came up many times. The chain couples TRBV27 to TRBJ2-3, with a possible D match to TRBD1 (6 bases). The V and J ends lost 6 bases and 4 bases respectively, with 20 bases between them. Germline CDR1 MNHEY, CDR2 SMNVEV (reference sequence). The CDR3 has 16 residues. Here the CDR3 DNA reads TGTGCCAGCAGCCGAGGGCAGGGGTCATTCGCAGATACGCAGTATTTT. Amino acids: CASSRGQGSFADTQYF.

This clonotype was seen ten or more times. The CDR3 coding sequence is TGCAGTTCACAGGGGCCCTTTACTTATGGCTACACCTTC. This sequence encodes CSSQGPFTYGYTF. J is TRBJ1-2 and V is TRBV20-1; 7 bases line up with TRBD1. Germline V lookup: CDR1 DFQATT, CDR2 SNEGSKA (reference sequence). This CDR3 region has 13 residues. With 8 bases clipped from V and 5 bases from J, the junction kept 11 bases outside the gene matches.

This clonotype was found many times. CDR3 nucleotide sequence: TGTGCCAGCAGCTCCTCGAGCGGGGGCTCCTACAATGAGCAGTTCTTC. Encoded protein: CASSSSSGGSYNEQFF. The chain carries TRBV11-3 and TRBJ2-1; 8 bases are a match to TRBD2. This CDR3 is 16 amino acids long. V lost 4 bases and J lost 0; bases outside the gene matches: 5. CDR1 and CDR2 from the germline V gene are SGHNT and YENEEA.

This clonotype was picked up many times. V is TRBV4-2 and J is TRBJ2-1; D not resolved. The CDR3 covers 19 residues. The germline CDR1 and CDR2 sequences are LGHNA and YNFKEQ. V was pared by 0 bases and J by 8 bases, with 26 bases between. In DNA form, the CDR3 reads TGTGCCAGCAGCCAAGATCGCCCGGTCTGGACGGTGTCGATAGATGAGCAGTTCTTC. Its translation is CASSQDRPVWTVSIDEQFF.

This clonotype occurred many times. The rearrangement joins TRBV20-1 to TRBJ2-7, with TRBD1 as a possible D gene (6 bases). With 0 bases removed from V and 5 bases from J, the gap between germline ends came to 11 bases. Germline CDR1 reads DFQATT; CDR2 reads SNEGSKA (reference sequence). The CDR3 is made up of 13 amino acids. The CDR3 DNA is TGCAGTGCTAGAGACCCCGGGACAAACGAGCAGTACTTC. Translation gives CSARDPGTNEQYF.

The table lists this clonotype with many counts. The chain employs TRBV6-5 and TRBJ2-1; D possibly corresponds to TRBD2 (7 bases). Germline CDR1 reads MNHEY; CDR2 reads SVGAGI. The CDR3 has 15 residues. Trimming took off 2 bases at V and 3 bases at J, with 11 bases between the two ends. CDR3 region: CASSYGGGNYNEQFF. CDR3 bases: TGTGCCAGCAGTTACGGCGGGGGCAACTACAATGAGCAGTTCTTC.

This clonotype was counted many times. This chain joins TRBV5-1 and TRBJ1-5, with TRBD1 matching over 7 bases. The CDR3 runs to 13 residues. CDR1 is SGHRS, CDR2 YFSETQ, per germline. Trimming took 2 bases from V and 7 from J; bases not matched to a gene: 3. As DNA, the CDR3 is TGCGCCAGCAGCTTAACAGGGGAACAGCCCCAGCATTTT. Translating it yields CASSLTGEQPQHF.